Given below is one T cell receptor (beta chain) in context. Its antigen is not known. TCRdb's table, derived via immunoSEQ multiplex PCR, lists solely in-frame clones and lacks some. Counted here are approximately 28,000 clones, over 80% occurring once; the ten biggest clones make up 5.5% to 7.5%. This sample was included in a study of vaccination effects on CD4 cells after COVID-19. Findings of the study overall: Marked clonal contraction of both clone types appeared late after vaccination.

This CDR3 contains 17 residues. Per germline, CDR1 LGHDT and CDR2 YNNKEL (reference sequence). V was cut by 1 base and J by 3 bases, with 13 bases left in between. Before sequencing, viral peptide pools were used by the ViraFEST assay to expand antigen-specific CD4+ T cells. Culture lasted about ten days before CD4+ T cell isolation. Participants received two doses of either the BNT162b2 or mRNA-1273 vaccine. Among the vaccine recipients, none had a prior SARS-CoV-2 infection, and nucleocapsid antibodies were negative. Each culture well received under 2.5 million PBMC. These cells were then cultured in IMDM with about 9.9 IU/ml IL-2 and 7.5 to 10 ug/ml peptides.

The chain carries TRBV3-1 (or the pseudogene TRBV3-2) and TRBJ2-6; D perhaps matches TRBD1 (6 bases). The sequence was obtained from a human donor who received a COVID-19 vaccine. Some clones in this sample may be carry-over from other donors' samples. Sequencing used CD4+ T cells from PBMCs cultured with SARS-CoV-2 spike peptides, obtained after COVID-19 vaccination. The CDR3 coding sequence is TGTGCCAGCAGCCAAGGCCTGGGGGCAGGTGGGGCCAACGTCCTGACTTTC. Protein sequence: CASSQGLGAGGANVLTF.